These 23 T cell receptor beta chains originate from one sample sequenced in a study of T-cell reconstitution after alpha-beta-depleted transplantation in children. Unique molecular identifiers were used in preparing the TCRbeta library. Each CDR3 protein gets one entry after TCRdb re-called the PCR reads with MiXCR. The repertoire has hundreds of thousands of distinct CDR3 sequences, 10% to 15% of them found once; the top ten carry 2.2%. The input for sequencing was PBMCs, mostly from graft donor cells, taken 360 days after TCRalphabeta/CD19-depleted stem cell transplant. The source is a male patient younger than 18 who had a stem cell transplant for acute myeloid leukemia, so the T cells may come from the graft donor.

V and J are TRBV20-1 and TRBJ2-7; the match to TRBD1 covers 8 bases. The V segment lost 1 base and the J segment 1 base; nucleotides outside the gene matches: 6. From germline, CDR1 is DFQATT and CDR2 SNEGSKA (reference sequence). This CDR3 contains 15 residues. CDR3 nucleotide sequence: TGCAGTGCTAGAGGGACAGGGCCCCCTTCCTACGAGCAGTACTTC. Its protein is CSARGTGPPSYEQYF.

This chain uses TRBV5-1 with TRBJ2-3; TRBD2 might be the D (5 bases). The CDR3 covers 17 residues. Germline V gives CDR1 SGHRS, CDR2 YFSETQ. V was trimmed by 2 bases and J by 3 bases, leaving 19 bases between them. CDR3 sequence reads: CASSLGLARHPTDTQYF. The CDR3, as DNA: TGCGCCAGCAGCTTAGGCCTAGCCAGGCACCCAACAGATACGCAGTATTTT.

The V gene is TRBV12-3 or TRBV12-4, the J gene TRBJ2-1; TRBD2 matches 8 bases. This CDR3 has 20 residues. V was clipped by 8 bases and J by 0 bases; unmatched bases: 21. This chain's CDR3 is CASLPGGGLAYPSSYNEQFF. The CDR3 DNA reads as TGTGCCAGCTTGCCGGGAGGGGGACTGGCTTACCCGAGCTCCTACAATGAGCAGTTCTTC.

The CDR3 loop is CASSPQPSADTGELFF. DNA for the CDR3: TGTGCCAGCAGTCCACAGCCTAGCGCGGACACCGGGGAGCTGTTTTTT. The chain has TRBV27 and TRBJ2-2; possibly TRBD2 for D (6 bases). CDR1 MNHEY and CDR2 SMNVEV come from the germline V gene (reference sequence). V was cut by 5 bases and J by 3 bases, with 16 bases left in between. This CDR3 region has 16 residues.

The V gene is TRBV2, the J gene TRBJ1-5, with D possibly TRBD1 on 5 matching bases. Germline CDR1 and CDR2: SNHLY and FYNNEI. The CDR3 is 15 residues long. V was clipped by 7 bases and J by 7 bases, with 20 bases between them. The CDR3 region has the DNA TGTGCCAGCAAAGAGATGGTGGCAGGGAGGCAGCCCCAGCATTTT. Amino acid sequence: CASKEMVAGRQPQHF.

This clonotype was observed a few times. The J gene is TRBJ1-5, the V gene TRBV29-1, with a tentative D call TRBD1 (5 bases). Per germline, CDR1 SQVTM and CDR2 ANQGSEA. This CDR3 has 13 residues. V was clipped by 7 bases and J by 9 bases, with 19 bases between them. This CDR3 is CSALWGERGPQHF. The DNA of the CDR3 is TGCAGCGCCCTATGGGGAGAGAGGGGGCCCCAGCATTTT.

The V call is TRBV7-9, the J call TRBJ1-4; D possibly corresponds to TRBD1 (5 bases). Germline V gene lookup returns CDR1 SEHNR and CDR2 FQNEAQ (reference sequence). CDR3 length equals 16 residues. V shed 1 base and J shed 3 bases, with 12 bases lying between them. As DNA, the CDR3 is TGTGCCAGCAGCTTAGGGCCCCAGGGTCCTAATGAAAAACTGTTTTTT. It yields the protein CASSLGPQGPNEKLFF.

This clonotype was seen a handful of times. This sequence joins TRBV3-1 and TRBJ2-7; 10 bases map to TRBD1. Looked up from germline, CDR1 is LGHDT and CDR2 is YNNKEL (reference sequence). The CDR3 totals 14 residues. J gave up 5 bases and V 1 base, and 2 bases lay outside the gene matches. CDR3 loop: CASSQGTGGDEQYF. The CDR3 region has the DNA TGTGCCAGCAGCCAAGGGACAGGGGGGGACGAGCAGTACTTC.

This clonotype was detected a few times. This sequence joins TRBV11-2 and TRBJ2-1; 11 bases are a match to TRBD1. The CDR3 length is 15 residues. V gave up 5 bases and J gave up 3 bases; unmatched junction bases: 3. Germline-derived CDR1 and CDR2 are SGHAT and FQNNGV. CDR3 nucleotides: TGTGCCAGCAGCCCGGGACAGGGGGTCTACAATGAGCAGTTCTTC. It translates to CASSPGQGVYNEQFF. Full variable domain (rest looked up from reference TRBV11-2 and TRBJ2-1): EAGVAQSPRYKIIEKRQSVAFWCNPISGHATLYWYQQILGQGPKLLIQFQNNGVVDDSQLPKDRFSAERLKGVDSTLKIQPAKLEDSAVYLCASSPGQGVYNEQFFGPGTRLTVL.

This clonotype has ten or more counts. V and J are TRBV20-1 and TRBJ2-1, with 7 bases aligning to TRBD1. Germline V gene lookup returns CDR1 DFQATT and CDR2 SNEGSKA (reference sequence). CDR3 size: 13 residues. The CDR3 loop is CNIKRTGFYEQFF. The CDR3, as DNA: TGCAACATAAAAAGGACAGGCTTCTATGAGCAGTTCTTC.

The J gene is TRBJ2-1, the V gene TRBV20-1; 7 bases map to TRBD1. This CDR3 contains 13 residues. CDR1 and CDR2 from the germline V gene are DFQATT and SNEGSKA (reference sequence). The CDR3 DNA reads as TGCAGCTATAGGGGGCCCACCTACAATGAGCAGTTCTTC. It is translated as CSYRGPTYNEQFF.

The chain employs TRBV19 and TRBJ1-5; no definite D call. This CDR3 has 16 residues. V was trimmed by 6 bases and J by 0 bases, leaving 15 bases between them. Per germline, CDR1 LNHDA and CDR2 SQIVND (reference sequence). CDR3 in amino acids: CASSPRPGDSNQPQHF. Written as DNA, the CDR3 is TGTGCCAGTAGCCCAAGGCCAGGAGATAGCAATCAGCCCCAGCATTTT.

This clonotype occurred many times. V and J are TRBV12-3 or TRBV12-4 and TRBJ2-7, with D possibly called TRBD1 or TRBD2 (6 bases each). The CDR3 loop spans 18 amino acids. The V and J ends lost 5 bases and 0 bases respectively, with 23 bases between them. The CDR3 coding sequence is TGTGCCAGCAGTGAAAGGGGGGCCGGGACTGCACCCTCCTACGAGCAGTACTTC. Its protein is CASSERGAGTAPSYEQYF.

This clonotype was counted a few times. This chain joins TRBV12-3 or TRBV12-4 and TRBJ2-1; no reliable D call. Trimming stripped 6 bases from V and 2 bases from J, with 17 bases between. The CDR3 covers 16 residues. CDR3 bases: TGTGCCAGCAGCTCGAATCCGGGCCCCGCCTACAATGAGCAGTTCTTC. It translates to CASSSNPGPAYNEQFF.

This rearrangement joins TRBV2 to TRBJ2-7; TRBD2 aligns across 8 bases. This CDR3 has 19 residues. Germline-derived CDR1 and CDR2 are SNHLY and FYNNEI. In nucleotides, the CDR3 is TGTACCTTCAGTTTCCAAGGGGGGGTAGCGGGGCTACTCTCCTACGAGCAGTACTTC. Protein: CTFSFQGGVAGLLSYEQYF.

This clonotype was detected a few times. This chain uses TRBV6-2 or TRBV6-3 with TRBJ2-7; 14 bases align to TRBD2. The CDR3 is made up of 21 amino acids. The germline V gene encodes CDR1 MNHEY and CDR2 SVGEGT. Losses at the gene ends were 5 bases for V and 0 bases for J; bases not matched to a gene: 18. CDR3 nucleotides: TGTGCCAGCAGTACAGGAGGGTTCGGACTAGCGGGAGGATCAAGCTCCTACGAGCAGTACTTC. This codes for CASSTGGFGLAGGSSSYEQYF.

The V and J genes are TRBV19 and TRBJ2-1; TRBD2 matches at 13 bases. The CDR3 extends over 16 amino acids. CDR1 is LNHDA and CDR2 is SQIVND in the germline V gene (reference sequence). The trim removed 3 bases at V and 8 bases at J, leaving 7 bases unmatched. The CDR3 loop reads CASSIQTSGRPDEQFF. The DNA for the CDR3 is TGTGCCAGTAGTATTCAGACTAGCGGGAGGCCAGATGAGCAGTTCTTC. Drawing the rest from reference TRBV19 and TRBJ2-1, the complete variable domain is DGGITQSPKYLFRKEGQNVTLSCEQNLNHDAMYWYRQDPGQGLRLIYYSQIVNDFQKGDIAEGYSVSREKKESFPLTVTSAQKNPTAFYLCASSIQTSGRPDEQFFGPGTRLTVL.

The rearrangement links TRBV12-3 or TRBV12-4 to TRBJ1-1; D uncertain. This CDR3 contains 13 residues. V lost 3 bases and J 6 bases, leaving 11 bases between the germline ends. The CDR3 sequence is CASSLGRAPEAFF. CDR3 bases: TGTGCCAGCAGTTTGGGGAGGGCCCCTGAAGCTTTCTTT.

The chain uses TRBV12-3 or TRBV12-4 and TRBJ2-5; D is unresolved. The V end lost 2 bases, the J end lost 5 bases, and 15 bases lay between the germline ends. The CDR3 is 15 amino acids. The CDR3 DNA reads TGTGCCAGCAGTTTAAGGGCCCCACGGGCGGAGACCCAGTACTTC. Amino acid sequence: CASSLRAPRAETQYF.

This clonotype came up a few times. The CDR3 protein is CASSSVSRVLETQYF. The CDR3, as DNA: TGTGCCAGCAGTTCCGTCAGCAGGGTACTAGAGACCCAGTACTTC. The chain couples TRBV27 to TRBJ2-5; a possible D gene is TRBD1 (5 bases). The CDR3 is made up of 15 amino acids. The ends were cut back, 4 bases at V and 4 bases at J, with 16 bases in the middle. Germline V gene sequence: CDR1 MNHEY, CDR2 SMNVEV (reference sequence).

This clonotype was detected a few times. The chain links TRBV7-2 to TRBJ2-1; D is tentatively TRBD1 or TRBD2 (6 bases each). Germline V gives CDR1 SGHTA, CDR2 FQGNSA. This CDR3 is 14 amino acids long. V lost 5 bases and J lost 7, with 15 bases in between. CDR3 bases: TGTGCCAGCAGCCCGGGGGTAGGGGGAAATGAGCAGTTCTTC. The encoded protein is CASSPGVGGNEQFF.

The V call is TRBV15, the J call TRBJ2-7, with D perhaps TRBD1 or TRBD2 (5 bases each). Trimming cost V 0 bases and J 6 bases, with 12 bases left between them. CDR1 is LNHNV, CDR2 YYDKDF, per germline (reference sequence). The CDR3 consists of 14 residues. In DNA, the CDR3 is TGTGCCACCAGCAGAGATGGGGGTTCGGGCGAGCAGTACTTC. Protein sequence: CATSRDGGSGEQYF.

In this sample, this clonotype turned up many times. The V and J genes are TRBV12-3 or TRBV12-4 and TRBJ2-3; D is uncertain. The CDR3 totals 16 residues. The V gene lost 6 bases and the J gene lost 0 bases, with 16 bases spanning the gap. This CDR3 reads CASRTFPRLSTDTQYF. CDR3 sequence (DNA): TGTGCCAGCAGAACTTTCCCGCGGTTAAGCACAGATACGCAGTATTTT.